This TCR beta chain is drawn from a study of cytomegalovirus exposure and HLA in healthy donors. Whole-study results and caveats: Likely technical artifact: a cluster of highly shared sequence variants. Altogether, 164 TCR beta chains were recorded as cytomegalovirus-associated.

CDR1 is MNHNY, CDR2 SVGAGI, per germline (reference sequence). The CDR3 extends over 13 amino acids. With 2 bases removed from V and 0 bases from J, the gap between germline ends came to 5 bases. Vbeta (60) and Jbeta (13) primers were used in the PCR. In the original workflow: Later reanalysis found around 84 million unique TCR beta chains, around 9.9 million of them shared. Clones were sequenced by immunoSEQ multiplex PCR, and TCRdb holds only the in-frame ones, with some missing. V and J calls and clone size are those listed in that table; D and trimming were worked out from the DNA. The data contain 130,000 or so clones, over 70% of them singletons. This clone was seen only a few times. Its antigen remains unidentified.

Sequenced input: PBMCs. The receptor's source is a woman aged 40 to 50 in good health and CMV-seropositive. The rearrangement links TRBV6-6 to TRBJ2-7; D call uncertain. The CDR3 sequence: CASSYGGSYEQYF. The CDR3 nucleotides are TGTGCCAGCAGTTACGGCGGCTCCTACGAGCAGTACTTC.